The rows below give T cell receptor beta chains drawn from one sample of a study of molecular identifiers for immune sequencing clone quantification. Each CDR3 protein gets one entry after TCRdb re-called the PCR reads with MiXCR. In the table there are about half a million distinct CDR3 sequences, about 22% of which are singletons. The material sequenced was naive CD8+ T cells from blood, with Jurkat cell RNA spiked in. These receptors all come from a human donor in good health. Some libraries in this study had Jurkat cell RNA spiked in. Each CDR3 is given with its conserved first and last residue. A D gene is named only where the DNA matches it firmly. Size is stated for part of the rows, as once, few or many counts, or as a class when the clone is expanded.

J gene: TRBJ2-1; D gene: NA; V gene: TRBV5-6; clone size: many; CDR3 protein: CASSLAGTVQFF; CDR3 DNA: TGTGCCAGCAGCTTGGCCGGGACGGTGCAGTTCTTC
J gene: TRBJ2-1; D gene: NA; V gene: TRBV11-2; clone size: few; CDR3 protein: CASSQRRTTYNEQFF; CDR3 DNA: TGTGCCAGCAGCCAACGGCGGACTACCTACAATGAGCAGTTCTTC
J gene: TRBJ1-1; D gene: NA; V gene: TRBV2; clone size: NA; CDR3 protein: CASTWTNTEAYF; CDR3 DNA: TGTGCCAGCACCTGGACTAACACTGAAGCTTACTTT
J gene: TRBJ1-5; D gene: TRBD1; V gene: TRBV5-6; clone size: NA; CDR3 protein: CASSSGQENSNQPQHF; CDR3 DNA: TGTGCCAGCAGCTCCGGACAGGAGAATAGCAATCAGCCCCAGCATTTT
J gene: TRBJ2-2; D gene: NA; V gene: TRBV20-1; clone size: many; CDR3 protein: CSARKGRAYGGELFF; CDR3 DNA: TGCAGTGCTAGAAAGGGCAGGGCGTATGGCGGGGAGCTGTTTTTT
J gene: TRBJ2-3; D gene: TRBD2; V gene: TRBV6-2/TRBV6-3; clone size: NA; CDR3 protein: CASSPASGSRADTQYF; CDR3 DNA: TGTGCCAGCAGTCCCGCTAGCGGGAGTAGGGCAGATACGCAGTATTTT
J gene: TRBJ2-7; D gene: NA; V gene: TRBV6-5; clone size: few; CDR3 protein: CASTLRGEQYF; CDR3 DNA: TGTGCCAGCACTTTACGGGGAGAGCAGTACTTC
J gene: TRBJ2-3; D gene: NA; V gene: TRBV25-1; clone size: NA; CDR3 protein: CASTEGGTDTQYF; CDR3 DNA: TGTGCCAGCACGGAGGGAGGTACAGATACGCAGTATTTT
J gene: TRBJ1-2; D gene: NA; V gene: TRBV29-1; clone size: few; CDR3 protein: CSVETYYGYTF; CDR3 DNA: TGCAGCGTTGAAACGTACTATGGCTACACCTTC
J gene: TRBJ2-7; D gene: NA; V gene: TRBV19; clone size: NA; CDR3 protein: CASSIRLFYEQYF; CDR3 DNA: TGTGCCAGTAGTATTAGACTTTTCTACGAGCAGTACTTC
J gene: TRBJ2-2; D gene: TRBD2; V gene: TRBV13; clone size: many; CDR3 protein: CASSLASGPNTGELFF; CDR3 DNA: TGTGCCAGCAGCCTTGCTAGCGGACCAAACACCGGGGAGCTGTTTTTT
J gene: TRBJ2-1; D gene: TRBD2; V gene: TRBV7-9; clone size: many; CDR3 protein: CASSSPSGRALQAYNEQFF; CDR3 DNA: TGTGCCAGCAGCTCCCCTAGCGGGAGGGCCCTTCAGGCCTACAATGAGCAGTTCTTC
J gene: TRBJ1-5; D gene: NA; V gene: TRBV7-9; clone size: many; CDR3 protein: CASSLEGVQPQHF; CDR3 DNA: TGTGCCAGCAGCCTCGAGGGGGTTCAGCCCCAGCATTTT
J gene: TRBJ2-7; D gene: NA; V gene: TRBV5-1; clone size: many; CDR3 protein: CASSLEQGIYEQYF; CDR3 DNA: TGCGCCAGCAGCTTGGAGCAGGGGATATACGAGCAGTACTTC
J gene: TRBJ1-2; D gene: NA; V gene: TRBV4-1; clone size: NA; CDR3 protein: CASSRDRGGDYGYTF; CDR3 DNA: TGCGCCAGCAGCAGAGATCGGGGGGGGGACTATGGCTACACCTTC
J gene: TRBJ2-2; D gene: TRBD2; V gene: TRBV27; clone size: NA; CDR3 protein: CASSNLAGGFTGGLFF; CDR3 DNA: TGTGCCAGCAGTAACCTAGCGGGGGGTTTCACCGGGGGGCTGTTTTTT
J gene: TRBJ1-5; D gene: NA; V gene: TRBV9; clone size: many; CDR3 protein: CASSVEQNQPQHF; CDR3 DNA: TGTGCCAGCAGCGTAGAACAGAATCAGCCCCAGCATTTT
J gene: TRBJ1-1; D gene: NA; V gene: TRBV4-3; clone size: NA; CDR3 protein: CASSQDWGNTEAFF; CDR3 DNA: TGCGCCAGCAGCCAAGACTGGGGGAACACTGAAGCTTTCTTT
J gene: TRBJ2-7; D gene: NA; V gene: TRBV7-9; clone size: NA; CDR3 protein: CASSPSRAPAGCEQYF; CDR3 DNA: TGTGCCAGCAGCCCCAGCAGGGCGCCCGCGGGTTGCGAGCAGTACTTC
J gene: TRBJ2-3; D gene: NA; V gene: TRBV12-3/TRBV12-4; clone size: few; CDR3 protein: CASRVLGDFTDTQYF; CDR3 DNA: TGTGCCAGCAGGGTCCTCGGGGATTTCACAGATACGCAGTATTTT
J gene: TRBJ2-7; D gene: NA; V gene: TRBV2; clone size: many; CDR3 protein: CASGPGPSYEQYF; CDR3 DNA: TGTGCCAGTGGTCCGGGACCTTCCTACGAGCAGTACTTC
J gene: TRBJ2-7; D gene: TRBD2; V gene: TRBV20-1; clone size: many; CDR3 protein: CSARDLAAEQYF; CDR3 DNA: TGCAGTGCTAGAGACCTAGCGGCCGAGCAGTACTTC
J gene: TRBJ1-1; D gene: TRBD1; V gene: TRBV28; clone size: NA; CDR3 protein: CASSPQGALASF; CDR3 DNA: TGTGCCAGCAGTCCCCAGGGGGCCTTAGCTTCCTTT
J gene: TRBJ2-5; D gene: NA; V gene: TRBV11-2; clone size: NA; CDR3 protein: CASSLDSFRVEETQYF; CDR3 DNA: TGTGCCAGCAGCTTAGATAGCTTTCGGGTCGAAGAGACCCAGTACTTC
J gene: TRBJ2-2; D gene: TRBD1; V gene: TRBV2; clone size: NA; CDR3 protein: CASSGTGVNTGELFF; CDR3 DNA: TGTGCCAGCAGTGGGACAGGGGTAAACACCGGGGAGCTGTTTTTT
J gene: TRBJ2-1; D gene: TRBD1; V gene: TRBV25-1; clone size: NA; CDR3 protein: CASSYEFGTGSYNEQFF; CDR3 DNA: TGTGCCAGCAGTTACGAGTTCGGGACAGGGTCCTACAATGAGCAGTTCTTC
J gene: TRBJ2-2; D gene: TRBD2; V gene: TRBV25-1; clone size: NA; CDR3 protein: CASSDGSGIKLFF; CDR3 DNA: TGTGCCAGCAGTGATGGTAGCGGGATTAAGCTGTTTTTT
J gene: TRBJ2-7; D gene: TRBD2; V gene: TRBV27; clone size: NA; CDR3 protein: CASSLLTPLAGGIDYEQYF; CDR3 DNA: TGTGCCAGCAGTTTACTCACGCCACTAGCGGGAGGGATAGACTACGAGCAGTACTTC
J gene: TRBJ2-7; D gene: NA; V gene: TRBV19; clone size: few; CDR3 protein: CASSATGNWEQYF; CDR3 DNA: TGTGCCAGTAGTGCTACAGGGAATTGGGAGCAGTACTTC
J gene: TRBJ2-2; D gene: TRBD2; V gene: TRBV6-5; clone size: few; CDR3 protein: CASSNSGTSGNTGELFF; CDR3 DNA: TGTGCCAGCAGTAACTCCGGGACTAGCGGGAACACCGGGGAGCTGTTTTTT
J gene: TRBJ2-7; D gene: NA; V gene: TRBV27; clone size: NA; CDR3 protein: CASSADRRQQYF; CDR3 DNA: TGTGCCAGCAGTGCAGACAGGCGTCAGCAGTACTTC
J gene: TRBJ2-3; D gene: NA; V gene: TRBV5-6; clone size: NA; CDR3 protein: CASSLDLQDTDTQYF; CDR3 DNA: TGTGCCAGCAGCTTGGATTTACAGGACACAGATACGCAGTATTTT
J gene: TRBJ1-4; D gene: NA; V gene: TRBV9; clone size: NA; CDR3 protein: CASSVGGSLNEKLFF; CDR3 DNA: TGTGCCAGCAGCGTAGGTGGCAGCCTCAATGAAAAACTGTTTTTT
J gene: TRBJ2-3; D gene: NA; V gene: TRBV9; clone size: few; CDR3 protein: CASSVVPLGQTDTQYF; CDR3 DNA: TGTGCCAGCAGCGTAGTGCCCCTCGGGCAGACAGATACGCAGTATTTT
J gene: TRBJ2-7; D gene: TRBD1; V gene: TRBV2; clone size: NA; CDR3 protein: CASRDRAYEQYF; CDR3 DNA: TGTGCCAGTAGGGACAGGGCCTACGAGCAGTACTTC
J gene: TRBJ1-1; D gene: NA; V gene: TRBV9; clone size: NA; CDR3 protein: CVSRESQGANTEAFF; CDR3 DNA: TGTGTCAGCAGAGAGAGCCAGGGTGCGAACACTGAAGCTTTCTTT
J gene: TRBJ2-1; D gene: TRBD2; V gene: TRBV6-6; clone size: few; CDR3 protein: CASSYLGLAGGMHEQFF; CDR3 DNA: TGTGCCAGCAGTTACCTCGGGCTAGCGGGGGGGATGCATGAGCAGTTCTTC
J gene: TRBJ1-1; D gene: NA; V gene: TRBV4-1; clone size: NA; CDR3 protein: CASSQEVGMNTEAFF; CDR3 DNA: TGCGCCAGCAGCCAAGAGGTGGGCATGAACACTGAAGCTTTCTTT
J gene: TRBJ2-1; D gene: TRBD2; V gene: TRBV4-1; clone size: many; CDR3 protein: CASSQGPSGGLNEQFF; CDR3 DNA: TGCGCCAGCAGCCAAGGGCCTAGCGGGGGACTGAATGAGCAGTTCTTC
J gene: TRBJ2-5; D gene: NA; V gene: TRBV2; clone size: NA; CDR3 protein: CASSFRVAETQYF; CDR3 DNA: TGTGCCAGCAGTTTCAGGGTAGCAGAGACCCAGTACTTC
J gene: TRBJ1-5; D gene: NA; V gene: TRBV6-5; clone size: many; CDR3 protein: CASSYSQDPPQHF; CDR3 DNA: TGTGCCAGCAGTTACTCGCAGGATCCGCCCCAGCATTTT
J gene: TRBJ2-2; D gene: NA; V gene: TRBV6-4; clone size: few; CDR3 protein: CASSEISGELFF; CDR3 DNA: TGTGCCAGCAGTGAGATCTCCGGGGAGCTGTTTTTT
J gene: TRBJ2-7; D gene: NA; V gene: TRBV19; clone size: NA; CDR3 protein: CASAWEISYEQYF; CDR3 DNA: TGTGCCAGTGCGTGGGAGATCTCCTACGAGCAGTACTTC
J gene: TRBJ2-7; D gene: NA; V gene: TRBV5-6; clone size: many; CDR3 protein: CASSPGWMYEQYF; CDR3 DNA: TGTGCCAGCAGCCCAGGGTGGATGTACGAGCAGTACTTC
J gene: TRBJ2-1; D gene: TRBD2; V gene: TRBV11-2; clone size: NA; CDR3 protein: CASSLDPSGVYNEQFF; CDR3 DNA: TGTGCCAGCAGCTTAGATCCTAGCGGGGTTTACAATGAGCAGTTCTTC
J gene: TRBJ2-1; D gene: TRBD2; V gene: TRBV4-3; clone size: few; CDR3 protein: CASSQEAGGAYNEQFF; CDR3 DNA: TGCGCCAGCAGCCAAGAAGCGGGGGGGGCCTACAATGAGCAGTTCTTC
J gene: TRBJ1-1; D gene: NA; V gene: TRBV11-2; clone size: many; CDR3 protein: CASSRGFRTEAFF; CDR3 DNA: TGTGCCAGCAGCCGGGGGTTTAGGACTGAAGCTTTCTTT